The 6 T cell receptor beta chains listed next were all sequenced from one sample in a study of shared clonotypes between healthy human individuals. Only in-frame clones appear in the TCRdb table, and some are missing; sequencing was by immunoSEQ multiplex PCR. The repertoire holds around 2,000,000 clones, with 85% to 95% as singletons. Cells designated naive CD8 were CD45RO-negative and were positively selected for CCR7, with terminally differentiated effector memory CD45RA+ cells excluded. The sequenced material came from naive CD8+ T cells from PBMCs. Every receptor here comes from a man younger than 35 in good health. Some clones in this sample may be carry-over from other donors' samples.

For this clone: The sample contains more than one DNA sequence encoding this CDR3. The chain carries TRBV11-2 and TRBJ2-7; possible D gene TRBD2, 6 bases. In germline, CDR1 is SGHAT, CDR2 FQNNGV. The CDR3 covers 14 residues. V was cut by 6 bases and J by 1 base, with 13 bases left in between. Here the CDR3 DNA reads TGTGCCAGCAGTCTGCGGGACGGGTCCTACGAGCAGTACTTC. Protein product: CASSLRDGSYEQYF. Full variable domain (missing parts from reference TRBV11-2 and TRBJ2-7): EAGVAQSPRYKIIEKRQSVAFWCNPISGHATLYWYQQILGQGPKLLIQFQNNGVVDDSQLPKDRFSAERLKGVDSTLKIQPAKLEDSAVYLCASSLRDGSYEQYFGPGTRLTVT.

This chain uses TRBV7-9 with TRBJ2-1; tentative D call: TRBD1 (6 bases). V was cut by 5 bases and J by 4 bases, with 18 bases left in between. This CDR3 contains 16 residues. CDR1 and CDR2 (germline): SEHNR, FQNEAQ (reference sequence). The CDR3 region has the DNA TGTGCCAGCAGCCATATTCAGGGGCCGGCATACAATGAGCAGTTCTTC. As protein: CASSHIQGPAYNEQFF.

The rearrangement uses TRBV9 and TRBJ2-7, with D possibly matching TRBD2 (7 bases). The CDR3 runs 15 residues. Per the germline V gene, CDR1 is SGDLS and CDR2 is YYNGEE. V shed 3 bases and J shed 3 bases, with 16 bases lying between them. The CDR3 region is CASSAGGHSIYEQYF. The CDR3 nucleotides are TGTGCCAGCAGCGCGGGGGGACACTCCATCTACGAGCAGTACTTC.

In DNA, the CDR3 is TGTGCCAGCAGCCTACTGGGGGGCGGGAACGAGCAGTACTTC. Its translation is CASSLLGGGNEQYF. The rearrangement links TRBV25-1 to TRBJ2-7; D assignment may be TRBD1 or TRBD2 (6 bases each). The CDR3 is made up of 14 amino acids. Germline CDR1 and CDR2: MGHDK and SYGVNS. V lost 6 bases and J 5 bases, leaving 17 bases between the germline ends.

This chain connects TRBV7-9 to TRBJ1-1; 8 bases line up with TRBD1. The germline V gene encodes CDR1 SEHNR and CDR2 FQNEAQ (reference sequence). J lost 3 bases, V lost 8 bases, and 5 bases had no gene match. The CDR3 has 13 amino acids. The DNA for the CDR3 is TGTGCCAGCGGGTTGGACAGGGACACTGAAGCTTTCTTT. This encodes CASGLDRDTEAFF. Supplemented by reference TRBV7-9 and TRBJ1-1, the full variable domain reads DTGVSQNPRHKITKRGQNVTFRCDPISEHNRLYWYRQTLGQGPEFLTYFQNEAQLEKSRLLSDRFSAERPKGSFSTLEIQRTEQGDSAMYLCASGLDRDTEAFFGQGTRLTVV.

The rearrangement links TRBV27 to TRBJ2-2; the D gene is possibly TRBD1 (6 bases). Germline V gives CDR1 MNHEY, CDR2 SMNVEV (reference sequence). V lost 6 bases, J lost 3 bases, and 14 bases lay in between. The length of the CDR3 is 15 residues. The CDR3 here is CASSLNRAYTGELFF. CDR3 in DNA: TGTGCCAGCAGCCTAAACAGGGCTTACACCGGGGAGCTGTTTTTT.